This is a list of T cell receptor beta chains from one sample in a study of blood T cell repertoires in COVID-19. Assay: immunoSEQ multiplex PCR; the TCRdb copy retains only in-frame clones and omits some. Of around 470,000 clones listed, 90% are singletons. The sequenced sample was PBMCs or T cells enriched from blood (not recorded which). These TCRs come from a man aged 18 to 35 who had recovered from COVID-19. CDR3s include the opening cysteine and the closing phenylalanine or tryptophan. The D gene is left open where the match is weak. Clone size, where shown, is once, few, many, or a class for clones that have expanded.

TRBJ1-2 TRBV7-2 - - TGTGCCAGCAGCTTAGCGGCAGGAGGGTGGGGCTACACCTTC CASSLAAGGWGYTF
TRBJ1-2 TRBV7-9 once TRBD1 TGTGCCAGCAGCCATGACAGGGTAGGCTATGGCTACACCTTC CASSHDRVGYGYTF
TRBJ1-1 TRBV5-4 - - TGTGCCAGCAGCTTGGCGGAGATCTACACTGAAGCTTTCTTT CASSLAEIYTEAFF
TRBJ1-1 TRBV7-9 - - TGTGCCAGCAGCTCAACCCGGGGGGACATGAACACTGAAGCTTTCTTT CASSSTRGDMNTEAFF
TRBJ1-5 TRBV5-8 - - TGTGCCAGCAGCTTGCTGCAGACAGATAGCAATCAGCCCCAGCATTTT CASSLLQTDSNQPQHF
TRBJ1-1 TRBV5-1 once - TGCGCCAGCAGCTCCTCACAGAATCTCAACACTGAAGCTTTCTTT CASSSSQNLNTEAFF
TRBJ2-7 TRBV28 - - TGTGCCAGCAGTGCCCCTAACGAGCAGTACTTC CASSAPNEQYF
TRBJ1-2 TRBV19 - TRBD1 TGTGCCAGTAGTACTACCGGGACAGGCTATGGCTACACCTTC CASSTTGTGYGYTF
TRBJ1-1 TRBV30 - - TGTGCCTGGAGTGTAGGCTTCGGGGACACTGAAGCTTTCTTT CAWSVGFGDTEAFF
TRBJ1-5 TRBV2 once TRBD1 TGTGCCAGCAGTGAGAGACAGGGGAAACAGCCCCAGCATTTT CASSERQGKQPQHF
TRBJ1-1 TRBV12-3/TRBV12-4 - - TGTGCCAGCGCTAGGACCGGGGGCACTGAAGCTTTCTTT CASARTGGTEAFF
TRBJ1-1 TRBV3-1/TRBV3-2 - TRBD1 TGTGCCAGCAGCCAACTAAGCCCCGGGACAGAAGGGTCAGCTTTCTTT CASSQLSPGTEGSAFF
TRBJ1-6 TRBV27 - TRBD1 TGTGCCAGCAGTGCGGGACAGGGGCGACCCCTCCACTTT CASSAGQGRPLHF
TRBJ1-4 TRBV15 once - TGTGCCACCAGCACCGGGGGGGTTGGTACTGAAAAACTGTTTTTT CATSTGGVGTEKLFF
TRBJ1-1 TRBV6-5 - - TGTGCCAGCACGTTCGGAGGGAACACTGAAGCTTTCTTT CASTFGGNTEAFF
TRBJ2-7 TRBV5-1 - TRBD1 TGCGCCAGCAGCTTGGGGACAGGGGCCTACGAGCAGTACTTC CASSLGTGAYEQYF
TRBJ1-4 TRBV5-1 - - TGCGCCAGCAGCTTGGCCTTGGCCTCTAATGAAAAACTGTTTTTT CASSLALASNEKLFF
TRBJ1-2 TRBV11-2 - TRBD1 TGTGCCAGCAGCCCCTGGACAGGGGTTAATTCTAACTATGGCTACACCTTC CASSPWTGVNSNYGYTF
TRBJ1-1 TRBV5-6 - TRBD1 TGTGCCAGCAGCTTGGAGGACAGGGTAAACACTGAAGCTTTCTTT CASSLEDRVNTEAFF
TRBJ1-2 TRBV6-6 - TRBD1 TGTGCCAGCAGTTACGGGACAGATGTTGCCTATGGCTACACCTTC CASSYGTDVAYGYTF
TRBJ2-7 TRBV18 - TRBD1 TGTGCCAGCTCTCGAGGGACAGGGGGTGAAGTCGAGCAGTACTTC CASSRGTGGEVEQYF
TRBJ1-2 TRBV7-2 - TRBD1 TGTGCCAGCAGGCTGGACAGGGGAGGATATGGCTACACCTTC CASRLDRGGYGYTF
TRBJ1-2 TRBV12-3/TRBV12-4 - - TGTGCCAGCAGTATAGGCGGCGGTTATGGCTACACCTTC CASSIGGGYGYTF
TRBJ2-2 TRBV5-4 - TRBD2 TGTGCCAGCAGCTTACCGGGACTAGCGGGACCCTCGAACACCGGGGAGCTGTTTTTT CASSLPGLAGPSNTGELFF
TRBJ2-7 TRBV28 - TRBD1 TGTGCCAGCAGTTTGGGACAGACCTACGAGCAGTACTTC CASSLGQTYEQYF
TRBJ2-7 TRBV18 - - TGTGCCAGCTCACCCGAGGTTCCCACTAGGGTCGAGCAGTACTTC CASSPEVPTRVEQYF
TRBJ1-1 TRBV5-4 - - TGTGCCAGCAGCTCGTACGCCCCAGGTTTGGACACTGAAGCTTTCTTT CASSSYAPGLDTEAFF
TRBJ2-7 TRBV5-8 - - TGTGCCAGCAGCAAGGACAGCTACGAGCAGTACTTC CASSKDSYEQYF
TRBJ1-2 TRBV12-3/TRBV12-4 - - TGTGCCAGCAGTGCCAGGGGTACGAATGGCTACACCTTC CASSARGTNGYTF
TRBJ1-1 TRBV7-3 - - TGTGCCAGCAGCTCCGGAGGGACCACTGAAGCTTTCTTT CASSSGGTTEAFF
TRBJ2-3 TRBV4-1 - - TGCGCCAGCAGCCAAACAGGGCGACTCACAGATACGCAGTATTTT CASSQTGRLTDTQYF
TRBJ2-2 TRBV29-1 - - TGCAGCGTTGAAGATCCCAGGACAGTGGCCGGGGAGCTGTTTTTT CSVEDPRTVAGELFF
TRBJ2-1 TRBV28 - - TGTGCCAGCAGTCTAGCAAGCCGCGGTGAGCAGTTCTTC CASSLASRGEQFF
TRBJ2-2 TRBV2 - TRBD1 TGTGCCAGCACACAGGGGTCGAACACCGGGGAGCTGTTTTTT CASTQGSNTGELFF
TRBJ2-3 TRBV6-1 - TRBD1 TGTGCCAGCAGTGAATCCTGGACCGGGACAGCCTCAATCCTCACAGATACGCAGTATTTT CASSESWTGTASILTDTQYF
TRBJ1-1 TRBV5-1 - - TGCGCCAGCAGCTTGGGACAGACAAAGGCAAGGGATTTCTTT CASSLGQTKARDFF
TRBJ1-5 TRBV7-2 once - TGTGCCAGCAGCTTAGATAACAATCAGCCCCAGCATTTT CASSLDNNQPQHF
TRBJ1-2 TRBV9 - TRBD1 TGTGCCAGCAGCGAGGAGACAGGGAAGGCCTATGGCTACACCTTC CASSEETGKAYGYTF
TRBJ1-5 TRBV6-1 - - TGTGCCAGCAGTGACGAAAAGGGGAAGCCCCAGCATTTT CASSDEKGKPQHF
TRBJ1-2 TRBV14 - - TGTGCCAGCAGCCAAGTAGGCAGGCCTATCGATGGCTACACCTTC CASSQVGRPIDGYTF
TRBJ2-7 TRBV28 - TRBD2 TGTGCCAGCAGGTCTAGCGGGAGCTCCTACGAGCAGTACTTC CASRSSGSSYEQYF
TRBJ1-1 TRBV7-2 - TRBD1 TGTGCCAGCAGCAGAAGACAGGGACGCGCTGAAGCTTTCTTT CASSRRQGRAEAFF
TRBJ1-5 TRBV27 - TRBD1 TGTGCCAGCAGTCAGGGGACAGGGGGGGGACAGCCCCAGCATTTT CASSQGTGGGQPQHF
TRBJ1-1 TRBV27 - TRBD1 TGTGCCAGCAGTTTTCAAAACAGGGGGAACACTGAAGCTTTCTTT CASSFQNRGNTEAFF
TRBJ1-2 TRBV3-1/TRBV3-2 - - TGTGCCAGCAGCCCCGGGAGAGGCTACACCTTC CASSPGRGYTF